This TCR beta chain was sequenced in a study of cytomegalovirus exposure and HLA in healthy donors. Healthy bone marrow donors made up the donors. The germline gives CDR1 MNHEY, CDR2 SMNVEV (reference sequence). Trimming removed 7 bases from V and 3 bases from J; junction bases left unmatched: 4. CDR3 length: 14 amino acids. This clone was picked up a small number of times. The PCR used 60 Vbeta and 13 Jbeta primers. Assay: immunoSEQ multiplex PCR; the TCRdb copy retains only in-frame clones and omits some. The repertoire includes approximately 88,000 clones, around 77% of them detected once, and around 3.5% sits in the top ten.

The chain links TRBV27 to TRBJ2-7; 12 bases agree with TRBD2. Sequencing was done on a sample of PBMCs. The sequence came from a man aged 25 to 40 in good health and CMV-seronegative. CDR3 region: CASMTSGSNYEQYF. The CDR3 DNA is TGTGCCAGCATGACTAGCGGGAGTAACTACGAGCAGTACTTC.